A selection of T cell receptor beta chains follows, all from one sample in a study of identical twins. TCRdb re-called the 5' RACE reads with MiXCR, one entry per CDR3 protein. This sample yields roughly 350,000 distinct CDR3 sequences, of which approximately 8.8% are seen a single time; under 10% belongs to the top ten. The sample consisted of naive T cells sorted from blood. Every receptor here comes from a woman between 45 and 60 years old in good health. Each CDR3 is given with its conserved first and last residue. D genes are given only for firm matches. For some rows the clone size is stated as once, few or many, or as a class when expanded; others skip it.

abundance	d_gene	j_gene	v_gene	CDR3aa	CDR3nt
few	TRBD1	TRBJ2-2	TRBV27	CASRMGQTNTGELFF	TGTGCCAGCAGAATGGGACAGACGAACACCGGGGAGCTGTTTTTT
-	TRBD1	TRBJ2-1	TRBV29-1	CSVQGAPSYNEQFF	TGCAGCGTTCAGGGGGCCCCCTCCTACAATGAGCAGTTCTTC
-	-	TRBJ2-3	TRBV20-1	CSASLRGTDTQYF	TGCAGTGCTAGTTTACGGGGCACAGATACGCAGTATTTT
few	-	TRBJ2-5	TRBV15	CATSRAGGSETQYF	TGTGCCACCAGCAGAGCGGGCGGGTCGGAGACCCAGTACTTC
few	-	TRBJ2-7	TRBV29-1	CSVVEAAFTYEQYF	TGCAGCGTTGTTGAGGCAGCCTTTACCTACGAGCAGTACTTC
many	TRBD2	TRBJ2-2	TRBV3-1	CASRASGTGELFF	TGTGCCAGCAGAGCTAGCGGGACCGGGGAGCTGTTTTTT
-	TRBD2	TRBJ2-2	TRBV4-1	CASSYTLGTSWSGELFF	TGCGCCAGCAGCTACACACTGGGGACTAGTTGGTCCGGGGAGCTGTTTTTT
few	TRBD2	TRBJ2-1	TRBV7-8	CASSSPLAGAPGVGEQFF	TGTGCCAGCAGCTCACCCCTAGCGGGAGCACCTGGGGTTGGTGAGCAGTTCTTC
-	TRBD1	TRBJ2-7	TRBV11-2	CASSLGTDQQYF	TGTGCCAGCAGCTTGGGGACAGATCAGCAGTACTTC
many	-	TRBJ1-2	TRBV29-1	CSVEAVNYGYTF	TGCAGCGTTGAGGCGGTGAACTATGGCTACACCTTC
many	TRBD1	TRBJ2-2	TRBV4-2	CASSQAGTGGLGELFF	TGTGCCAGCAGCCAGGCCGGGACAGGGGGTCTCGGGGAGCTGTTTTTT
many	-	TRBJ1-5	TRBV5-1	CASSLVGGDQPQHF	TGCGCCAGCAGCTTGGTGGGGGGGGATCAGCCCCAGCATTTT
-	-	TRBJ2-7	TRBV5-1	CASSSTPSVYEQYF	TGCGCCAGCAGCTCGACCCCTTCGGTTTACGAGCAGTACTTC
many	-	TRBJ2-7	TRBV29-1	CSASNAGIYEQYF	TGCAGCGCGTCGAATGCGGGGATCTACGAGCAGTACTTC
few	TRBD2	TRBJ2-1	TRBV12-3/TRBV12-4	CASRFSSGPYNEQFF	TGTGCCAGCAGATTCTCTAGCGGGCCCTACAATGAGCAGTTCTTC